Included here is one TCR beta chain sequence, with context. The V segment lost 6 bases and the J segment 7 bases; nucleotides outside the gene matches: 10. Per the germline V gene, CDR1 is SGHVS and CDR2 is FNYEAQ. CDR3 size: 15 residues. Data came from immunoSEQ multiplex PCR; TCRdb stores just in-frame clones and leaves some out. The sample lists 450,000 to 500,000 clones, 70% to 90% occurring once. This record belongs to a study of blood T cell repertoires in COVID-19. Across the study: PBMCs, B-cell-depleted T cells, or T cells were the source of the cDNA or gDNA that made up the material.

This sequence was found in a human donor in a cohort sampled during active COVID-19. J is TRBJ2-3 and V is TRBV7-6, with 10 bases identical to TRBD2. Sequencing was carried out using peripheral blood. DNA for the CDR3: TGTGCCAGCAGTTTATTAGCGGGAGGTTCCAATACGCAGTATTTT. Protein sequence: CASSLLAGGSNTQYF.